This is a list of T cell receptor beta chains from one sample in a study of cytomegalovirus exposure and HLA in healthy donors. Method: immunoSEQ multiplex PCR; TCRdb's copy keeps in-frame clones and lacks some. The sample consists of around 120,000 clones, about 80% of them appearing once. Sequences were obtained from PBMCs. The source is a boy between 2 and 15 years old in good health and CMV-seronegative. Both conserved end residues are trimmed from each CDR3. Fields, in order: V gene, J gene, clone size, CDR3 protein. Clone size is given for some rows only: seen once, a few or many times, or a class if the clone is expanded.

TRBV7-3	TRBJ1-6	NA	ASSFDGSVDSPLH
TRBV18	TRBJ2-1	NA	ASSPQTGSSYNEQF
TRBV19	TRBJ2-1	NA	ASSIWGESRHNEQF
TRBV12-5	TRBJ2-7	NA	ASGEGTGSVLAHEQY
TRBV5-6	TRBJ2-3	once	ASSSSGRADTQY
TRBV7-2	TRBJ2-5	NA	ASSPRGSGETQY
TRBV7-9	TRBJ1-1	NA	ASSLASGGNTEAF
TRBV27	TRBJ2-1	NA	ASSLNLASNNEQF
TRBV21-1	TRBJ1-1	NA	ASSKGETGITEAF
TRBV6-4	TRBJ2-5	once	ASSDTGESETQY
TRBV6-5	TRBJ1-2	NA	ASTTGGYYGYT